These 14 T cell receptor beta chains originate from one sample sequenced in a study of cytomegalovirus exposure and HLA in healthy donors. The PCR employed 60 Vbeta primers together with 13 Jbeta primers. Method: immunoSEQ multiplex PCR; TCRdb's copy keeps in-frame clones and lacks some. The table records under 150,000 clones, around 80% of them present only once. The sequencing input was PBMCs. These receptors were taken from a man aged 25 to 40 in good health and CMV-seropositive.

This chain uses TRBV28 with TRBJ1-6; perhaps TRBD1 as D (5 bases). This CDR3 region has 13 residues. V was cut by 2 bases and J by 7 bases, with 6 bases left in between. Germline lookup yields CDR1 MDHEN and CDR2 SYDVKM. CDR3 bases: TGTGCCAGCAGTTTAACAGGAAATTCACCCCTCCACTTT. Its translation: CASSLTGNSPLHF.

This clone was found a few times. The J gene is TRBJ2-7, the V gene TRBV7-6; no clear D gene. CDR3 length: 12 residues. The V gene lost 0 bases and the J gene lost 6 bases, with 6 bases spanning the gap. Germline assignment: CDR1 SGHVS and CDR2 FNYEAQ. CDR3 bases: TGTGCCAGCAGCTTAGCTAGAGGCGAGCAGTACTTC. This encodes CASSLARGEQYF.

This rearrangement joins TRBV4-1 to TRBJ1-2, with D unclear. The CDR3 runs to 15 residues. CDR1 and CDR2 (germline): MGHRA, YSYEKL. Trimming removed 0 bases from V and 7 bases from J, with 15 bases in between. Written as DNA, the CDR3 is TGCGCCAGCAGCCAAGATCTCGGGGTCAAGAGTGGCTACACCTTC. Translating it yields CASSQDLGVKSGYTF.

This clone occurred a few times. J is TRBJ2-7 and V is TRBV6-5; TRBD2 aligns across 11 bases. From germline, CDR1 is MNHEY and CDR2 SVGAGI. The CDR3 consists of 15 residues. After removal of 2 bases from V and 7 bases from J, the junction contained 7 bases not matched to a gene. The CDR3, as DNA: TGTGCCAGCAGTTACACTAGCGGGAGAAAACGGGAGCAGTACTTC. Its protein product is CASSYTSGRKREQYF.

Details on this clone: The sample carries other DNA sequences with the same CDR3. Written as DNA, the CDR3 is TGTGCCAGCAGCTTAGGGCTAGCGGGAGGTAGGGAGCAGTTCTTC. It is translated as CASSLGLAGGREQFF. The chain joins TRBV11-3 to TRBJ2-1; 11 bases agree with TRBD2. CDR3 size: 15 residues. CDR1 SGHNT and CDR2 YENEEA come from the germline V gene. V dropped 1 base and J dropped 10; count of bases not matched to a gene: 6.

The CDR3 here is CASSLESRRQPQHF. CDR3 sequence (DNA): TGTGCCAGCAGCTTGGAGTCTAGACGTCAGCCCCAGCATTTT. The chain is built from TRBV5-6 and TRBJ1-5; no reliable D call. Trimming stripped 0 bases from V and 6 bases from J, with 10 bases between. Germline V lookup: CDR1 SGHDT, CDR2 YYEEEE. The CDR3 is 14 amino acids.

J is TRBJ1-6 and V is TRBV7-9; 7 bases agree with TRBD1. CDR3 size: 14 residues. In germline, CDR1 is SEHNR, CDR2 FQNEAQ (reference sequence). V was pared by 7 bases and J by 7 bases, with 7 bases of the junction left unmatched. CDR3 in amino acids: CASTTGTVNSPLHF. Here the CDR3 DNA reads TGTGCCAGCACGACAGGGACAGTAAATTCACCCCTCCACTTT.

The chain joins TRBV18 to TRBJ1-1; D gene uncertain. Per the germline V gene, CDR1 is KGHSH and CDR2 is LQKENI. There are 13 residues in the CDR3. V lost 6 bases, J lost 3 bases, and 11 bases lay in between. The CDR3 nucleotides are TGTGCCAGCTCCTCGGGAGGGCACACTGAAGCTTTCTTT. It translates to CASSSGGHTEAFF.

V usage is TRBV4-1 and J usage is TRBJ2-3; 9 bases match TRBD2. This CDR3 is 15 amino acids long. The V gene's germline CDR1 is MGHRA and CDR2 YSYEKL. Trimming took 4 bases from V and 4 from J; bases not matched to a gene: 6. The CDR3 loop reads CASSRYSGSADTQYF. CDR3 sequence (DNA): TGCGCCAGCAGCCGCTATAGCGGGAGTGCAGATACGCAGTATTTT.

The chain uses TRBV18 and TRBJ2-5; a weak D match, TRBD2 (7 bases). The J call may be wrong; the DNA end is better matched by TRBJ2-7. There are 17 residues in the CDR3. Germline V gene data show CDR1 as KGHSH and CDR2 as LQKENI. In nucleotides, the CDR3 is TGTGCCAGCTCACCACCGTCTGTGGGGGGGGCCCCCTACGAGCAGTACTTC. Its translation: CASSPPSVGGAPYEQYF.

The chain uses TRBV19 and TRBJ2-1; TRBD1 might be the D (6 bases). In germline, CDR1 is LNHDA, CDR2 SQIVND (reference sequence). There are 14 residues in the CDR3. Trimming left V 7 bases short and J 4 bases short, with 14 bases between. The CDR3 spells CASTPPGQYNEQFF. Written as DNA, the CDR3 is TGTGCCAGTACCCCCCCCGGACAGTACAATGAGCAGTTCTTC.

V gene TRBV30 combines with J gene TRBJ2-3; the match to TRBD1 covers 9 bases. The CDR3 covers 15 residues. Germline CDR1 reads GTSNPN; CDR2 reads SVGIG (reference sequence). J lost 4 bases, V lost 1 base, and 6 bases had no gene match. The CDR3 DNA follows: TGTGCCTGGAGTGAAGGGGGACAGGGATCAGATACGCAGTATTTT. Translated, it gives CAWSEGGQGSDTQYF.

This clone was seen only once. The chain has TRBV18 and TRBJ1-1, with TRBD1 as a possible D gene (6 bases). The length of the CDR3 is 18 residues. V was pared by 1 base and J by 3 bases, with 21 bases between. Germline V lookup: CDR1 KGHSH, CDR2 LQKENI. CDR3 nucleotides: TGTGCCAGCTCACCACTACAAGTGGACAGATCTTCGCACACTGAAGCTTTCTTT. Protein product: CASSPLQVDRSSHTEAFF.

The DNA for the CDR3 is TGCAGCGTTGCGGGTCAGCCCAATGAAAAACTGTTTTTT. Its protein is CSVAGQPNEKLFF. V and J are TRBV29-1 and TRBJ1-4, with D uncertain. Germline V gene lookup returns CDR1 SQVTM and CDR2 ANQGSEA. V lost 4 bases to trimming and J lost 5 bases, with 11 bases between them. The CDR3 is 13 residues long.